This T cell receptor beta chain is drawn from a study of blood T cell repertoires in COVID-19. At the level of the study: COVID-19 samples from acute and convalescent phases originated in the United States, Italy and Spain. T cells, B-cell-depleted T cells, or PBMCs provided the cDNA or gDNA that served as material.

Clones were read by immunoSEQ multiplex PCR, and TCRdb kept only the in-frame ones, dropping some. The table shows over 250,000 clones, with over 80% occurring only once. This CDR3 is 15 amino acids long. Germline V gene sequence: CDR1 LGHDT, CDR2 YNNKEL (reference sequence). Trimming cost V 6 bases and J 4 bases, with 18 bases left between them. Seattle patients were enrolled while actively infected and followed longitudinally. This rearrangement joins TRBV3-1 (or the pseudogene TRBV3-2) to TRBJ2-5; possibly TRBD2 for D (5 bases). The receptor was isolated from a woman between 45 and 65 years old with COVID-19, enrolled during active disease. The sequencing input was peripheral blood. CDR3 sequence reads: CASRRSGFDLETQYF. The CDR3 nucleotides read TGTGCCAGCAGACGGTCGGGGTTTGATTTAGAGACCCAGTACTTC.